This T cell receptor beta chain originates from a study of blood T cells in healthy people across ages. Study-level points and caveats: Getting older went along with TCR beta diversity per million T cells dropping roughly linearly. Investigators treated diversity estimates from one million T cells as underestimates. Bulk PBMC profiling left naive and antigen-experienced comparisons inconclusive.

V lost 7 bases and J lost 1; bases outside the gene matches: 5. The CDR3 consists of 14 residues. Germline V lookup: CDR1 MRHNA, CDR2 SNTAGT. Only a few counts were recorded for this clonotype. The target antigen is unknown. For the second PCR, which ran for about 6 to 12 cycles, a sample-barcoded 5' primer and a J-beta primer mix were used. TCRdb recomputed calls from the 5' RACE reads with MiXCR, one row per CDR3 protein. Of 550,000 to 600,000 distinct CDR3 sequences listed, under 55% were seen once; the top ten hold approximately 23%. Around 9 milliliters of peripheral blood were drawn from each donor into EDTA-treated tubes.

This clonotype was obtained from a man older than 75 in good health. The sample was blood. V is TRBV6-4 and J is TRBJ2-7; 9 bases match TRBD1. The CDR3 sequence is CASMPGQGSYEQYF. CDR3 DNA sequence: TGTGCCAGCATGCCGGGACAGGGTTCCTACGAGCAGTACTTC.